A selection of T cell receptor beta chains follows, all from one sample in a study of Ad26.COV2.S vaccination and SARS-CoV-2 variants. The data were produced by immunoSEQ multiplex PCR, yet TCRdb's version contains in-frame clones alone and is incomplete. The data contain some 640,000 clones, 89% of them singletons. The sequences come from peripheral blood, collected in a trial of Ad26.COV2.S vaccine versus placebo. These receptors were taken from a person between 18 and 65 years old who received the Ad26.COV2.S COVID-19 vaccine or a placebo. Both conserved end residues are part of each CDR3. A D gene is named only where the DNA matches it firmly.

d_call: .; v_call: TRBV5-4; j_call: TRBJ1-2; cdr3_nt: TGTGCCAGCAGCTCGGTCCCGAGCTATGGCTACACCTTC; cdr3_aa: CASSSVPSYGYTF
d_call: TRBD2; v_call: TRBV6-5; j_call: TRBJ2-3; cdr3_nt: TGTGCCAGCAGTTACCGGAGCGGGAGGGCCTCCGATACGCAGTATTTT; cdr3_aa: CASSYRSGRASDTQYF
d_call: .; v_call: TRBV9; j_call: TRBJ1-2; cdr3_nt: TGTGCCAGCAGCGTTGGGGCAGGGTTTATTGATGGCTACACCTTC; cdr3_aa: CASSVGAGFIDGYTF
d_call: TRBD1; v_call: TRBV7-2; j_call: TRBJ1-2; cdr3_nt: TGTGCCAGCAGCCCCTGGACAGGGGGCAGAACAGGCTACACCTTC; cdr3_aa: CASSPWTGGRTGYTF
d_call: .; v_call: TRBV5-4; j_call: TRBJ2-7; cdr3_nt: TGTGCCAGCAGCTTGGTAGGGGAACTCGGCGAGCAGTACTTC; cdr3_aa: CASSLVGELGEQYF
d_call: TRBD1; v_call: TRBV30; j_call: TRBJ1-2; cdr3_nt: TGTGCCTGGAACCTTCAGGGGGGACAAGGCTACACCTTC; cdr3_aa: CAWNLQGGQGYTF
d_call: .; v_call: TRBV11-2; j_call: TRBJ2-5; cdr3_nt: TGTGCCAGCAGCTTAACCATACAAGAGACCCAGTACTTC; cdr3_aa: CASSLTIQETQYF
d_call: .; v_call: TRBV18; j_call: TRBJ2-5; cdr3_nt: TGTGCCAGCTCACCGCCGGGACAAGAGACCCAGTACTTC; cdr3_aa: CASSPPGQETQYF
d_call: TRBD1; v_call: TRBV5-1; j_call: TRBJ2-1; cdr3_nt: TGCGCCAGCAGCCCGGGGACAGGGTTTGATGAGCAGTTCTTC; cdr3_aa: CASSPGTGFDEQFF
d_call: .; v_call: TRBV11-2; j_call: TRBJ2-1; cdr3_nt: TGTGCCAGCAGCTTCGTAGGGCGTTCCTACAATGAGCAGTTCTTC; cdr3_aa: CASSFVGRSYNEQFF
d_call: .; v_call: TRBV9; j_call: TRBJ1-1; cdr3_nt: TGTGCCAGCAGCCCTCGGGGAACCGCTGGCGCTTTCTTT; cdr3_aa: CASSPRGTAGAFF
d_call: .; v_call: TRBV6-5; j_call: TRBJ2-1; cdr3_nt: TGTGCCAGCAGTTCCGGCCTCACACACAATGAGCAGTTCTTC; cdr3_aa: CASSSGLTHNEQFF
d_call: .; v_call: TRBV29-1; j_call: TRBJ2-7; cdr3_nt: TGCAGCGCGAAGGAAGCAGGGGGGTACGAGCAGTACTTC; cdr3_aa: CSAKEAGGYEQYF
d_call: TRBD2; v_call: TRBV5-1; j_call: TRBJ2-5; cdr3_nt: TGCGCCAGCAGCTTCGAGACTAGCGGGACTGGGGCCCAGTACTTC; cdr3_aa: CASSFETSGTGAQYF
d_call: TRBD2; v_call: TRBV5-1; j_call: TRBJ2-5; cdr3_nt: TGCGCCAGCAGCTTAGGGTCTAGCGGGGTCCAAGAGACCCAGTACTTC; cdr3_aa: CASSLGSSGVQETQYF
d_call: TRBD2; v_call: TRBV10-2; j_call: TRBJ2-3; cdr3_nt: TGCGCCAGCAGTGAGGCGGGAGTCGGGGCGGATACGCAGTATTTT; cdr3_aa: CASSEAGVGADTQYF
d_call: .; v_call: TRBV27; j_call: TRBJ2-6; cdr3_nt: TGTGCCAGCAGTTTAGTTGACCGACTTTCTGGGGCCAACGTCCTGACTTTC; cdr3_aa: CASSLVDRLSGANVLTF
d_call: .; v_call: TRBV7-8; j_call: TRBJ2-5; cdr3_nt: TGTGCCAGCAGCAGCTCCTGGACCACCCAAGAGACCCAGTACTTC; cdr3_aa: CASSSSWTTQETQYF
d_call: TRBD2; v_call: TRBV23-1; j_call: TRBJ2-7; cdr3_nt: TGCGCCAGCATGGAGCGGGGGGCCCAATACTACGAGCAGTACTTC; cdr3_aa: CASMERGAQYYEQYF